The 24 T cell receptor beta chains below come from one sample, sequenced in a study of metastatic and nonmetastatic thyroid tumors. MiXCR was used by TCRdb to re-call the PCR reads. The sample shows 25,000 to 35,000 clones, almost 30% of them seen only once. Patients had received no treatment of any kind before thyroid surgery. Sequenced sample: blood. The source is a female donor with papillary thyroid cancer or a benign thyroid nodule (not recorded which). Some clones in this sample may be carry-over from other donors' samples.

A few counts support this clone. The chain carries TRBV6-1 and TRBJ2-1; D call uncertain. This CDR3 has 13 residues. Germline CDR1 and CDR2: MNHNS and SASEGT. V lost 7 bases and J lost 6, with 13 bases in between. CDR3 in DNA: TGTGCCAGCATCCTGGACGGACGCAATGAGCAGTTCTTC. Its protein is CASILDGRNEQFF.

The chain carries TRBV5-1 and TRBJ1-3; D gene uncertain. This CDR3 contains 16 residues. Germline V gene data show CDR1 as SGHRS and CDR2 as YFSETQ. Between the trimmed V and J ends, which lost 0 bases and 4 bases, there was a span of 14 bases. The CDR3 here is CASSLGPLTDGNTIYF. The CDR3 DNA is TGCGCCAGCAGCTTGGGGCCCCTTACGGACGGAAACACCATATATTTT.

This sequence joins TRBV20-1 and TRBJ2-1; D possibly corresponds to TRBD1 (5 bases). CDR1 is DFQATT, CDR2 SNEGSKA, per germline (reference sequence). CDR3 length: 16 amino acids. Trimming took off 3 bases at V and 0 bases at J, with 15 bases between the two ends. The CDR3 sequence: CSARSTGVSSYNEQFF. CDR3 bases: TGCAGTGCTAGGAGTACAGGTGTTAGCTCCTACAATGAGCAGTTCTTC.

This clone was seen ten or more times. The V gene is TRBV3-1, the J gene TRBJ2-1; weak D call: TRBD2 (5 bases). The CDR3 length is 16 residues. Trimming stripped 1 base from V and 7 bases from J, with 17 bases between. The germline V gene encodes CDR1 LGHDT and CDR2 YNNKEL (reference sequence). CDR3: CASSQAPLLEINEQFF. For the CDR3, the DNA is TGTGCCAGCAGCCAAGCGCCACTACTAGAGATTAATGAGCAGTTCTTC.

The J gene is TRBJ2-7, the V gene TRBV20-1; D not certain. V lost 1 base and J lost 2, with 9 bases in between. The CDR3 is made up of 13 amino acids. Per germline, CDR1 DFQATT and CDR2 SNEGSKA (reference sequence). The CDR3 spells CSARALAPYEQYF. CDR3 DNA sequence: TGCAGTGCTAGAGCCCTCGCCCCCTACGAGCAGTACTTC.

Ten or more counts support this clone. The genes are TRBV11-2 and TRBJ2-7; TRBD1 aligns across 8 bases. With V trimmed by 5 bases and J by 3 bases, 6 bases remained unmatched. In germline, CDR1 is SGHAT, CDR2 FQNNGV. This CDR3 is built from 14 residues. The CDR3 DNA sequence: TGTGCCAGCAGCCACCCGACAGGGGTCTACGAGCAGTACTTC. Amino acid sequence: CASSHPTGVYEQYF.

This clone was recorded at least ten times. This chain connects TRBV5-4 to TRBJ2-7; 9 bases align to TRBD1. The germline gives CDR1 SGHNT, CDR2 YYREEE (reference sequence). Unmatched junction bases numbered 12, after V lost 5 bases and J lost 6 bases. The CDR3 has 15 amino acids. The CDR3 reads CASRRTAGQGGEQYF. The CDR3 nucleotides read TGTGCCAGCAGACGAACCGCGGGACAGGGCGGCGAGCAGTACTTC.

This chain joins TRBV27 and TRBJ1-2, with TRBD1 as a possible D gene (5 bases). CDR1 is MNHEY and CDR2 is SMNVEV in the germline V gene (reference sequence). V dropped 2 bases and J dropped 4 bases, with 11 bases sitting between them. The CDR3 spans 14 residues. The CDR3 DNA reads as TGTGCCAGCAGTTTAAACCCGGGACCCTATGGCTACACCTTC. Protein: CASSLNPGPYGYTF.

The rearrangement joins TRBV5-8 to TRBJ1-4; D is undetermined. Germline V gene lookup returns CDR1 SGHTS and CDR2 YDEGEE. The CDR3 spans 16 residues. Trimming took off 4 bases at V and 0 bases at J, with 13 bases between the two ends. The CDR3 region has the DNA TGTGCCAGCAGCCCGCGCACGAGTGCAACTAATGAAAAACTGTTTTTT. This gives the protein CASSPRTSATNEKLFF. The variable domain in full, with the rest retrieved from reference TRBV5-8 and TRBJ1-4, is EAGVTQSPTHLIKTRGQQATLRCSPISGHTSVYWYQQALGLGLQFLLWYDEGEERNRGNFPPRFSGRQFPNYSSELNVNALELEDSALYLCASSPRTSATNEKLFFGSGTQLSVL.

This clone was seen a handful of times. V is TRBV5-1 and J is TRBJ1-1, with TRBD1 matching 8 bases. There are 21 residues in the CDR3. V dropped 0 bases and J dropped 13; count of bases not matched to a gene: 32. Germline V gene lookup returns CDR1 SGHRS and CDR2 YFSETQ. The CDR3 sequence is CASSLGGTGYAPQPHGRGGFF. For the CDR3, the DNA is TGCGCCAGCAGCTTGGGAGGGACAGGTTACGCTCCCCAACCCCACGGGCGAGGGGGTTTCTTT.

Written as DNA, the CDR3 is TGTGCCAGCAGTTACAGTGCCAGCGGCACCTACGAGCAGTACTTC. Its translation: CASSYSASGTYEQYF. The chain is built from TRBV6-2 or TRBV6-3 and TRBJ2-7; perhaps TRBD2 as D (5 bases). CDR3 length: 15 residues. Germline V CDR1 and CDR2: MNHEY, SVGEGT. The V and J ends lost 2 bases and 2 bases respectively, with 13 bases between them.

CDR3 sequence reads: CSARDQRRQGGSQPQHF. As DNA, the CDR3 is TGCAGTGCTAGAGATCAGCGAAGACAGGGGGGAAGTCAGCCCCAGCATTTT. The chain uses TRBV20-1 and TRBJ1-5; TRBD1 matches 9 bases. Trimming took 0 bases from V and 6 from J; bases not matched to a gene: 12. The CDR3 has 17 amino acids. From germline, CDR1 is DFQATT and CDR2 SNEGSKA (reference sequence).

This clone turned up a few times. The CDR3: CASRELATYNEQFF. CDR3 sequence (DNA): TGTGCCAGCAGGGAACTAGCGACTTACAATGAGCAGTTCTTC. The chain uses TRBV28 and TRBJ2-1, with 7 positions matching TRBD2. After removal of 6 bases from V and 4 bases from J, the junction contained 6 bases not matched to a gene. The CDR3 totals 14 residues. The germline gives CDR1 MDHEN, CDR2 SYDVKM.

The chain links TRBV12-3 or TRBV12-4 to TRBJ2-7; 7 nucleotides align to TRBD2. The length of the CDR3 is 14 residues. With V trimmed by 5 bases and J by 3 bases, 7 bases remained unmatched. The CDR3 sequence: CASSPSGLYYEQYF. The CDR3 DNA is TGTGCCAGCAGTCCCTCGGGACTATACTACGAGCAGTACTTC.

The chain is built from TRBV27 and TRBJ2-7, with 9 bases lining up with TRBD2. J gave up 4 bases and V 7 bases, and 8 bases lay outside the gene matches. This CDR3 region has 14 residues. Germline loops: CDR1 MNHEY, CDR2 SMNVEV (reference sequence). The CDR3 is CASTSGSGSYEQYF. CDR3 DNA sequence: TGTGCCAGCACGTCTGGTAGCGGGAGTTACGAGCAGTACTTC.

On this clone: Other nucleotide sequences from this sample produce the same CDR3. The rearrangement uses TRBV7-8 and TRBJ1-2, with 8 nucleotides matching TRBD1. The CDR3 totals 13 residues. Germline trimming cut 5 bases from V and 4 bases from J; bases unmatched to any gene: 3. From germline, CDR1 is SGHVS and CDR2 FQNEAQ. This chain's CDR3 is CASSLTGGYGYTF. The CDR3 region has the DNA TGTGCCAGCAGCCTCACAGGGGGCTATGGCTACACCTTC.

The CDR3 protein is CASSTSGGRGYNEQFF. The CDR3 region has the DNA TGTGCCAGCAGCACTTCAGGCGGGCGGGGATACAATGAGCAGTTCTTC. The V gene is TRBV11-1, the J gene TRBJ2-1; D is perhaps TRBD2 (6 bases). CDR1 is SGHAT, CDR2 FQDESV, per germline (reference sequence). This CDR3 has 16 residues. V was cut by 5 bases and J by 4 bases, with 18 bases left in between.

CDR3 in DNA: TGTGCCAGTAGACCCTCCGATTGGGGTCACTATGGCTACACCTTC. Translation gives CASRPSDWGHYGYTF. The genes are TRBV19 and TRBJ1-2; D call uncertain. Germline CDR1 is LNHDA and CDR2 is SQIVND (reference sequence). Trimming removed 6 bases from V and 3 bases from J, with 17 bases in between. The CDR3 extends over 15 amino acids.

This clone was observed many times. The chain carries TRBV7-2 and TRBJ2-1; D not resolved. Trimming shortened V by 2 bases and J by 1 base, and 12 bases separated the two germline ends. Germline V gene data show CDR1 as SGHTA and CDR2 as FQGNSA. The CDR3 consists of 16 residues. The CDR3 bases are TGTGCCAGCAGCTTAAGTCTGGGAAGGTCCTACAATGAGCAGTTCTTC. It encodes CASSLSLGRSYNEQFF.

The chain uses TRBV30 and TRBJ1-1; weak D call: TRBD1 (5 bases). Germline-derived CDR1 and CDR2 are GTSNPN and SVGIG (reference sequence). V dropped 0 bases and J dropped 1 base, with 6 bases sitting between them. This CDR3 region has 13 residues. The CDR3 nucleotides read TGTGCCTGGAGTGTTCAGGGGAACACTGAAGCTTTCTTT. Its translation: CAWSVQGNTEAFF.

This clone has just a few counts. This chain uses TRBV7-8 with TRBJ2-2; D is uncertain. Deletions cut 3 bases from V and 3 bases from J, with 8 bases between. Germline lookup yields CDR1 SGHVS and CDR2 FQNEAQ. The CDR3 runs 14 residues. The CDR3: CASSLRPDTGELFF. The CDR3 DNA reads TGTGCCAGCAGCTTGAGACCTGACACCGGGGAGCTGTTTTTT.

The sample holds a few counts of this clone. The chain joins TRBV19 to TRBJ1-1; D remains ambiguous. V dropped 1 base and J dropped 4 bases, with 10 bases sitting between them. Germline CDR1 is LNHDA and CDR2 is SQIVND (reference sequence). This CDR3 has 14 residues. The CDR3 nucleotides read TGTGCCAGTAGTATAGGGACCTTTGGCACTGAAGCTTTCTTT. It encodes CASSIGTFGTEAFF.

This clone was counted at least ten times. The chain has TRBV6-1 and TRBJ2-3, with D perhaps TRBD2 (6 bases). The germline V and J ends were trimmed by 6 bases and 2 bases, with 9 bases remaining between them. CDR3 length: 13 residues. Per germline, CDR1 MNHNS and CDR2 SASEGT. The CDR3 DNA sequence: TGTGCCAGCAGATCGGGGGACACAGATACGCAGTATTTT. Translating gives CASRSGDTDTQYF.

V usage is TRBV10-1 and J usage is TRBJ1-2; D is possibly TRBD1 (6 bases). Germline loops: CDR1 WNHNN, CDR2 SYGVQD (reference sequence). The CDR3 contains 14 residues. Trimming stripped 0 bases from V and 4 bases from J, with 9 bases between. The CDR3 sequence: CASSESGTSYGYTF. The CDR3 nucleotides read TGCGCCAGCAGTGAGTCGGGGACATCCTATGGCTACACCTTC.